One and the same sample provided the 17 T cell receptor beta chains below, sequenced in a study of OX40 agonist ivuxolimab in advanced cancers. The method was immunoSEQ multiplex PCR; TCRdb's version includes in-frame clones alone and lacks a portion of them. Among approximately 12,000 clones listed, around 90% were seen once. Sequences were derived from CD4+ or CD8+ T cells sorted from blood, sampled in a trial of the OX40 agonist ivuxolimab. Receptors originate from an adult with an advanced solid tumor such as melanoma, head and neck, liver or kidney cancer.

The genes are TRBV10-3 and TRBJ1-2; 9 nucleotides match TRBD1. J lost 1 base, V lost 6 bases, and 12 bases had no gene match. The CDR3 runs 17 residues. In germline, CDR1 is ENHRY, CDR2 SYGVKD. In DNA, the CDR3 is TGTGCCATCAGGCTAACAGGGGGCGCACCCTTTAACTATGGCTACACCTTC. Translated, it gives CAIRLTGGAPFNYGYTF.

This chain connects TRBV6-4 to TRBJ2-5, with D possibly matching TRBD2 (5 bases). V dropped 3 bases and J dropped 4 bases, with 15 bases sitting between them. This CDR3 is 15 amino acids long. CDR1 MRHNA and CDR2 SNTAGT come from the germline V gene. The DNA for the CDR3 is TGTGCCAGCAGTGAACGAGGGAGCGAGGTAGAGACCCAGTACTTC. Its protein product is CASSERGSEVETQYF.

The chain has TRBV11-3 and TRBJ2-7; D ambiguous. This CDR3 contains 14 residues. The ends were cut back, 0 bases at V and 2 bases at J, with 8 bases in the middle. Per the germline V gene, CDR1 is SGHNT and CDR2 is YENEEA. The chain's CDR3 is CASSLDLATYEQYF. CDR3 DNA: TGTGCCAGCAGCTTAGATCTCGCAACCTACGAGCAGTACTTC.

This sequence joins TRBV27 and TRBJ1-2, with 9 bases that match TRBD1. V lost 6 bases, J lost 6 bases, and 11 bases stayed unmatched. Germline CDR1 and CDR2: MNHEY and SMNVEV (reference sequence). CDR3 length: 15 residues. CDR3 sequence reads: CASSPRTGAFHGYTF. The CDR3 DNA follows: TGTGCCAGCAGCCCCCGGACAGGGGCGTTCCATGGCTACACCTTC.

This clone was counted once. The chain recombines TRBV29-1 with TRBJ2-2; 16 positions match TRBD2. The length of the CDR3 is 16 residues. CDR1 is SQVTM, CDR2 ANQGSEA, per germline. The J segment lost 4 bases and the V segment lost 8 bases, leaving 7 bases of the junction unmatched. The CDR3 DNA sequence: TGCAGCTTAGGGACTAGCGGGAGGGCGGGCACCGGGGAGCTGTTTTTT. Protein product: CSLGTSGRAGTGELFF.

J is TRBJ1-6 and V is TRBV4-3; D remains unclear. The CDR3 has 16 amino acids. With 0 bases removed from V and 0 bases from J, the gap between germline ends came to 6 bases. The germline V gene has CDR1 LGHNA and CDR2 YSLEER. The CDR3 DNA reads TGCGCCAGCAGCCAAGAGCAGTTCTCCTATAATTCACCCCTCCACTTT. Protein product: CASSQEQFSYNSPLHF.

For the CDR3, the DNA is TGTGCCAGCAGCAAATATGCTGGGGACTTCCAAATCTACAATGAGCAGTTCTTC. Its protein is CASSKYAGDFQIYNEQFF. The rearrangement links TRBV21-1 to TRBJ2-1; TRBD2, as called in the table, went unchecked against the DNA. TRBV21-1 is a listed pseudogene. The CDR3 covers 18 residues.

This clone was detected only once. The chain has TRBV20-1 and TRBJ2-7, with D unresolved. The CDR3 has 11 residues. Germline V gene sequence: CDR1 DFQATT, CDR2 SNEGSKA (reference sequence). With 3 bases removed from V and 5 bases from J, the gap between germline ends came to 8 bases. CDR3 DNA sequence: TGCAGTGCTAGTAAGGGCAACGAGCAGTACTTC. It translates to CSASKGNEQYF.

The chain couples TRBV15 to TRBJ2-3; 7 nucleotides match TRBD1. Trimming cost V 3 bases and J 5 bases; bases outside gene matches: 14. The CDR3 consists of 17 residues. Looked up from germline, CDR1 is LNHNV and CDR2 is YYDKDF (reference sequence). Here the CDR3 reads CATSSTIGGRLGDTQYF. DNA for the CDR3: TGTGCCACCAGCAGTACGATAGGGGGCCGATTAGGAGATACGCAGTATTTT.

The rearrangement links TRBV7-2 to TRBJ1-2; no clear D gene. Germline CDR1 and CDR2: SGHTA and FQGNSA. The V and J ends lost 0 bases and 0 bases respectively, with 8 bases between them. The CDR3 extends over 15 amino acids. CDR3 coding DNA: TGTGCCAGCAGCTTAGCGTGGGTAGCTAACTATGGCTACACCTTC. It encodes CASSLAWVANYGYTF.

The chain carries TRBV15 and TRBJ1-3; 11 bases line up with TRBD1. V dropped 5 bases and J dropped 9; count of bases not matched to a gene: 3. Germline CDR1 and CDR2: LNHNV and YYDKDF (reference sequence). This CDR3 region has 13 residues. The CDR3, as DNA: TGTGCCACCAGCGGGACAGGGGGGCGCACCATATATTTT. Amino acid sequence: CATSGTGGRTIYF.

The chain links TRBV5-8 to TRBJ2-7, with TRBD1 matching 9 bases. V gave up 2 bases and J gave up 5 bases; unmatched junction bases: 5. Germline-derived CDR1 and CDR2 are SGHTS and YDEGEE. This CDR3 region has 14 residues. Here the CDR3 DNA reads TGTGCCAGCAGCTTCTCCGGGACAGGGAACGAGCAGTACTTC. Translated, it gives CASSFSGTGNEQYF.

V gene TRBV7-9 combines with J gene TRBJ2-3, with D uncertain. With 5 bases removed from V and 7 bases from J, the gap between germline ends came to 10 bases. Germline V gene sequence: CDR1 SEHNR, CDR2 FQNEAQ (reference sequence). The CDR3 length is 12 residues. CDR3 sequence: CASSLLLHTQYF. The CDR3 DNA sequence: TGTGCCAGCAGCCTATTACTTCATACGCAGTATTTT. The full variable domain, in which reference TRBV7-9 and TRBJ2-3 provide the parts outside the CDR3, is DTGVSQNPRHKITKRGQNVTFRCDPISEHNRLYWYRQTLGQGPEFLTYFQNEAQLEKSRLLSDRFSAERPKGSFSTLEIQRTEQGDSAMYLCASSLLLHTQYFGPGTRLTVL.

A few counts support this clone. V gene TRBV11-2 combines with J gene TRBJ2-5; TRBD1 matches at 7 bases. Unmatched junction bases numbered 5, after V lost 5 bases and J lost 2 bases. The CDR3 consists of 14 residues. In germline, CDR1 is SGHAT, CDR2 FQNNGV. The CDR3 protein is CASSRGQVQETQYF. In DNA form, the CDR3 reads TGTGCCAGCAGCCGAGGACAGGTTCAAGAGACCCAGTACTTC.

The chain couples TRBV9 to TRBJ2-7, with D hard to call. CDR1 SGDLS and CDR2 YYNGEE come from the germline V gene. The CDR3 loop spans 15 amino acids. Trimming left V 0 bases short and J 2 bases short, with 12 bases between. The CDR3 DNA reads TGTGCCAGCAGCGTAGGGGATGGTGGCACCTACGAGCAGTACTTC. It translates to CASSVGDGGTYEQYF.

V usage is TRBV27 and J usage is TRBJ1-5; D is possibly TRBD1 (6 bases). V was clipped by 2 bases and J by 3 bases, with 14 bases between them. Germline loops: CDR1 MNHEY, CDR2 SMNVEV (reference sequence). The CDR3 is made up of 16 amino acids. The CDR3 sequence is CASSLGARGPNQPQHF. For the CDR3, the DNA is TGTGCCAGCAGTTTAGGTGCCCGGGGGCCCAATCAGCCCCAGCATTTT.

This sequence joins TRBV6-4 and TRBJ1-6, with 7 bases identical to TRBD1. CDR3 length: 14 residues. The germline V gene has CDR1 MRHNA and CDR2 SNTAGT. V lost 3 bases to trimming and J lost 6 bases; unmatched junction nucleotides: 2. CDR3 sequence: CASSEAGGNSPLHF. The DNA of the CDR3 is TGTGCCAGCAGTGAGGCAGGGGGTAATTCACCCCTCCACTTT.